A single T cell receptor (beta chain) is shown here with its context. There is no known antigen for this receptor. It has no much larger one-base neighbor in the sample; base qualities were not kept. The sample is drawn from a study of T cells and Merkel cell carcinoma outcomes (TCRdb year 2020). About the study as a whole: The study looked at whether the tumor T-cell repertoire and T-cell density could predict clinical outcome in patients with Merkel cell carcinoma.

The library relied on the immunoSEQ multiplex PCR assay. TCRdb stores this immuneACCESS table with in-frame sequences only. Part of the clones is absent; in the studies checked, under half of the shortfall reflects unresolved V genes, and no reason is known for the rest. The sample table records roughly 13,000 clones; roughly 89% of these occur just once. Of the sample, more than 1.5% falls within the top ten clones. Its CDR3 holds 13 amino acids, cysteine through phenylalanine. Left in the record is the CDR3 DNA by itself, 39 bases read in frame from the first base. Reading the germline V gene gives CDR1 SGHRS and CDR2 YFSETQ. V and J are truncated by 0 bases and 1 base respectively, leaving an intervening sequence of 5 bases. General conclusions and limits of the study: According to the report, clinical outcomes in Merkel cell carcinoma patients could be predicted using T-cell density together with features of the T-cell repertoire.

Samples came from patients with Merkel cell carcinoma. The sequenced material came from tumor tissue from Merkel cell carcinoma. This clonotype was obtained from a human donor with Merkel cell carcinoma. The rearranged segments are TRBV5-1 and TRBJ2-7, with the identity of the D gene unclear. This receptor has the CDR3 CASSLDRSYEQYF. The nucleotides read TGCGCCAGCAGCTTGGACAGATCCTACGAGCAGTACTTC.